This T cell receptor beta chain was identified during a study of blood T cell repertoires in COVID-19. Study-level background: Nucleic acid was either cDNA or gDNA, and it came from T cells, B-cell-depleted T cells, or PBMCs.

This clone has a handful of counts. The CDR3 is 15 residues long. CDR1 and CDR2 from the germline V gene are MNHNS and SASEGT. V was clipped by 2 bases and J by 7 bases; unmatched bases: 6. Clones were read by immunoSEQ multiplex PCR, and TCRdb kept only the in-frame ones, dropping some. Here the sample spans tens of thousands of clones, over 85% being singletons. This sequence originates from a man aged 55 to 70 with acute or convalescent COVID-19. The sample taken for sequencing was peripheral blood. The chain carries TRBV6-1 and TRBJ2-7, with 12 bases aligning to TRBD1. The CDR3 is CASSEPGQGAREQYF. The CDR3 coding sequence is TGTGCCAGCAGTGAACCGGGACAGGGGGCGCGGGAGCAGTACTTC.